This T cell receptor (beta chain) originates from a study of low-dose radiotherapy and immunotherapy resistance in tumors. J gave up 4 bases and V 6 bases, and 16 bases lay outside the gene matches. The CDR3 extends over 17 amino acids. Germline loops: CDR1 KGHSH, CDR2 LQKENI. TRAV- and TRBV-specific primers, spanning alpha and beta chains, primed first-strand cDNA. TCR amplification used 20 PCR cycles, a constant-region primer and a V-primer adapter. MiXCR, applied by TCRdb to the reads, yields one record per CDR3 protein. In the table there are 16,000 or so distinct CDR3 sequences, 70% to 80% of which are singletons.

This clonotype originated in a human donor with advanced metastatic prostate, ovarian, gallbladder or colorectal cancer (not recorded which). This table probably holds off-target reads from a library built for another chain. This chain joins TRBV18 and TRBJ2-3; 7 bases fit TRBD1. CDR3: CASSTYRQGLDPDTQYF. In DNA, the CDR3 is TGTGCCAGCTCCACCTACCGACAGGGTCTCGATCCAGATACGCAGTATTTT.